These 16 T cell receptor beta chains were all obtained from the same sample, sequenced in a study of molecular identifiers for immune sequencing clone quantification. Using its own MiXCR run on the PCR reads, TCRdb lists one record per CDR3 protein. Among around 470,000 distinct CDR3 sequences listed, about a fifth were seen once. Sequencing input: naive CD8+ T cells from blood, with Jurkat cell RNA spiked in. Subset: FACS-sorted CD8+CD4-CCR7+CD45RA+ naive T cells. The origin of the receptors is a human donor in good health. Some libraries in this study had Jurkat cell RNA spiked in.

The rearrangement uses TRBV13 and TRBJ1-6; weak D call: TRBD1 (5 bases). This CDR3 region has 17 residues. The germline gives CDR1 PRHDT, CDR2 FYEKMQ (reference sequence). V lost 0 bases, J lost 7 bases, and 16 bases lay in between. The CDR3 sequence: CASSLGGFGAENSPLHF. The CDR3 DNA sequence: TGTGCCAGCAGCTTAGGTGGGTTCGGGGCCGAGAATTCACCCCTCCACTTT.

This clonotype was detected only a few times. This sequence joins TRBV28 and TRBJ2-5; 7 positions match TRBD1. Germline V gives CDR1 MDHEN, CDR2 SYDVKM. The CDR3 has 18 residues. V shed 5 bases and J 2 bases; nucleotides not matched to a gene: 17. The CDR3 here is CASSSPTTGQNFQETQYF. CDR3 bases: TGTGCCAGCAGTAGCCCCACCACGGGACAGAATTTTCAAGAGACCCAGTACTTC.

J is TRBJ1-5 and V is TRBV24-1; the D is unclear. Germline CDR1 reads KGHDR; CDR2 reads SFDVKD. V gave up 5 bases and J gave up 0 bases, with 7 bases separating them. The CDR3 extends over 14 amino acids. DNA of the CDR3: TGTGCCACCAGTGGCTTCGATAGCAATCAGCCCCAGCATTTT. It is translated as CATSGFDSNQPQHF.

The chain employs TRBV4-3 and TRBJ2-7, with D tentatively TRBD1 (5 bases). V lost 0 bases to trimming and J lost 3 bases, with 12 bases between them. The CDR3 is 15 residues long. The germline gives CDR1 LGHNA, CDR2 YSLEER. The CDR3 protein is CASSQDRATNYEQYF. The DNA for the CDR3 is TGCGCCAGCAGCCAAGACAGGGCCACGAACTACGAGCAGTACTTC.

This clonotype was seen repeatedly, ten times or more. The chain carries TRBV10-3 and TRBJ1-1; possibly TRBD1 for D (5 bases). Germline assignment: CDR1 ENHRY and CDR2 SYGVKD. CDR3 size: 13 residues. Trimming left V 2 bases short and J 4 bases short, with 8 bases between. The CDR3 loop reads CAISEVQGTEAFF. The CDR3 bases are TGTGCCATCAGTGAGGTCCAGGGCACTGAAGCTTTCTTT.

The gene calls are TRBV4-1 and TRBJ2-3, with 8 bases that match TRBD1. The ends lost 2 bases at V and 4 bases at J; junction bases unmatched: 5. In germline, CDR1 is MGHRA, CDR2 YSYEKL. The CDR3 contains 15 residues. Written as DNA, the CDR3 is TGCGCCAGCAGCCAAATGGACAGGGATGCAGATACGCAGTATTTT. It encodes CASSQMDRDADTQYF.

A note on this clonotype: This may stem from a read error, because a much larger clone lies one nucleotide away. The conserved phenylalanine or tryptophan normally closing the CDR3 is absent here, so this likely arose from a read error. The chain carries TRBV29-1 and TRBJ2-7; 7 bases match TRBD1. This CDR3 region has 12 residues. V was clipped by 8 bases and J by 0 bases; unmatched bases: 4. Germline V gene data show CDR1 as SQVTM and CDR2 as ANQGSEA. The CDR3 bases are TGCAGCTCCAGGGACAGCTCCTACGAGCAGTACCTC. Its protein product is CSSRDSSYEQYL.

This clonotype was counted a single time. This clone may be a read error of a much larger clone one base away. The chain employs TRBV4-1 and TRBJ2-2; possible D gene TRBD1, 6 bases. Germline V gene lookup returns CDR1 MGHRA and CDR2 YSYEKL. This CDR3 has 16 amino acids. CDR3: CASGQDGGHNTGELFF. CDR3 in DNA: TGCGCCAGCGGCCAAGATGGGGGACACAACACCGGGGAGCTGTTTTTT.

This clonotype has at least ten counts. The chain has TRBV29-1 and TRBJ2-7, with TRBD2 identical over 7 bases. The germline V gene has CDR1 SQVTM and CDR2 ANQGSEA. V gave up 6 bases and J gave up 5 bases; unmatched junction bases: 13. This CDR3 region has 14 residues. The CDR3 nucleotides are TGCAGCGTGGAAAAGGGAATTGGGAGGGACGAGCAGTACTTC. It is translated as CSVEKGIGRDEQYF.

This sequence joins TRBV5-1 and TRBJ2-7; maybe TRBD1 (6 bases). V dropped 3 bases and J dropped 1 base, with 8 bases sitting between them. Germline V lookup: CDR1 SGHRS, CDR2 YFSETQ. This CDR3 comprises 13 residues. CDR3 in amino acids: CASSWGPSYEQYF. CDR3 bases: TGCGCCAGCAGCTGGGGGCCGTCCTACGAGCAGTACTTC.

In this sample, this clonotype turned up many times. The genes are TRBV11-2 and TRBJ2-7; 9 nucleotides match TRBD1. Per the germline V gene, CDR1 is SGHAT and CDR2 is FQNNGV. This CDR3 has 15 residues. Trimming at V came to 3 bases and at J to 6 bases, leaving 9 bases not matched to a gene. CDR3 amino acids: CASSFNPGQGPEQYF. The CDR3 DNA follows: TGTGCCAGCAGCTTCAACCCCGGACAGGGGCCCGAGCAGTACTTC.

Notes on this clonotype: A junction end diverges from the germline sequence, so it may reflect a read error. The chain links TRBV5-4 to TRBJ2-6; 12 bases map to TRBD1. The CDR3 is 18 residues long. Looked up from germline, CDR1 is SGHNT and CDR2 is YYREEE (reference sequence). The CDR3 DNA is TGTGCCAGCGGCGCGGGACAGGGGGCTCTCTCTGGGGCCAACGTCCTGGCTTTC. It yields the protein CASGAGQGALSGANVLAF.

The chain is built from TRBV20-1 and TRBJ2-2; D gene uncertain. The V end was cut by 1 base, the J end by 0 bases, with 9 bases between. Germline assignment: CDR1 DFQATT and CDR2 SNEGSKA (reference sequence). The CDR3 totals 15 residues. DNA of the CDR3: TGCAGTGCTAGAGCTTTAAATACGAACACCGGGGAGCTGTTTTTT. This codes for CSARALNTNTGELFF.

This clonotype came up a few times. The gene calls are TRBV20-1 and TRBJ2-3; 10 bases are shared with TRBD2. From germline, CDR1 is DFQATT and CDR2 SNEGSKA (reference sequence). This CDR3 is built from 18 residues. J lost 4 bases, V lost 0 bases, and 13 bases had no gene match. In DNA form, the CDR3 reads TGCAGTGCTAGAGATAGTAGCGGGGGGCCAGTAGGGGCAGATACGCAGTATTTT. It yields the protein CSARDSSGGPVGADTQYF.

This clonotype was seen a handful of times. CDR3: CASSTSPGGYEQFF. Here the CDR3 DNA reads TGTGCCAGCAGTACAAGTCCGGGAGGCTATGAGCAGTTCTTC. The genes are TRBV7-2 and TRBJ2-1; TRBD2 aligns across 7 bases. CDR1 and CDR2 from the germline V gene are SGHTA and FQGNSA. This CDR3 comprises 14 residues. After removal of 6 bases from V and 8 bases from J, the junction contained 10 bases not matched to a gene.

This clonotype was seen at least ten times. The chain links TRBV20-1 to TRBJ1-1; D is uncertain. Trimming stripped 1 base from V and 6 bases from J, with 15 bases between. Germline CDR1 DFQATT, CDR2 SNEGSKA (reference sequence). This CDR3 contains 14 residues. CDR3 loop: CSARVERVGPEAFF. In nucleotides, the CDR3 is TGCAGTGCTAGAGTGGAAAGGGTCGGTCCTGAAGCTTTCTTT.